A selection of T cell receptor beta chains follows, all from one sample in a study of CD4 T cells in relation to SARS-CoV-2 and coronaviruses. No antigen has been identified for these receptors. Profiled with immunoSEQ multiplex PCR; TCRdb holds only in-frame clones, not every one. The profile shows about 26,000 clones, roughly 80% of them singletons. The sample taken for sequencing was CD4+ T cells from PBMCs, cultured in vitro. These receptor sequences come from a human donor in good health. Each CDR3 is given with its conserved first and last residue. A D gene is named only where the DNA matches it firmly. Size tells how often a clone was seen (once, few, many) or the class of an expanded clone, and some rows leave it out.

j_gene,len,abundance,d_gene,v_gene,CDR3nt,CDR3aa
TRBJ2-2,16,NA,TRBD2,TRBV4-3,TGCGCCAGCAGCCAAACCACGAGCGGGGTCACCGGGGAGCTGTTTTTT,CASSQTTSGVTGELFF
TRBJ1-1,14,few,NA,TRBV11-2,TGTGCCAGCAGCTTAGCTAGTGCGAACACTGAAGCTTTCTTT,CASSLASANTEAFF
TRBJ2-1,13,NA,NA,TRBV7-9,TGTGCCAGCAGCTACGAGGGGGGGCTTGAGCAGTTCTTC,CASSYEGGLEQFF
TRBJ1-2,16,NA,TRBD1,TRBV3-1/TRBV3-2,TGTGCCAGCAGCCTTGCGGGACAGGGGGCTTTCTATGGCTACACCTTC,CASSLAGQGAFYGYTF
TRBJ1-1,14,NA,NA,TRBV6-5,TGTGCCAGCAGTTACTCCGCAGAAATAACTGAAGCTTTCTTT,CASSYSAEITEAFF
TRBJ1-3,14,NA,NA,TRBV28,TGTGCCAGCAGTACGGCGAACTCTGGAAACACCATATATTTT,CASSTANSGNTIYF
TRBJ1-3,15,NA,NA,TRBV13,TGTGCCAGCAGCCCCGGGCCCAACTCTGGAAACACCATATATTTT,CASSPGPNSGNTIYF
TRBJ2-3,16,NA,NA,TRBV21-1,TGTGCCAGCAGCAAATTGCGGGAGCTATACACAGATACGCAGTATTTT,CASSKLRELYTDTQYF
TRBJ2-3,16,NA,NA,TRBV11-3,TGTGCCAGCAGCTTAGGAAGCAGGGTAGGAACAGATACGCAGTATTTT,CASSLGSRVGTDTQYF
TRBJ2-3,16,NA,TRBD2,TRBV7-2,TGTGCCAGCAGCGCTAACCTAGCGGGGGGCACAGATACGCAGTATTTT,CASSANLAGGTDTQYF
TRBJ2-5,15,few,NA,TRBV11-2,TGTGCCAGCAGCCCCCCGGCAGGGCGACAAGAGACCCAGTACTTC,CASSPPAGRQETQYF
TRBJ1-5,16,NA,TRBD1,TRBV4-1,TGCGCCAGCAGCCAAAACCCGGGACAGGGGAATCAGCCCCAGCATTTT,CASSQNPGQGNQPQHF
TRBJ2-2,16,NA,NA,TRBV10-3,TGTGCCATCAGTTCCTCGGCTAGTACCTCCACCGGGGAGCTGTTTTTT,CAISSSASTSTGELFF
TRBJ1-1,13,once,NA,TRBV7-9,TGTGCCAGCAGCTGGGGGGCCCAGAGTGAAGCTTTCTTT,CASSWGAQSEAFF
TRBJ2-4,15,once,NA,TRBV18,TGTGCCAGCTCACCACCAGACACGGTCGGAAACATTCAGTACTTC,CASSPPDTVGNIQYF
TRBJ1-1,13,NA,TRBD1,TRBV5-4,TGTGCCAGCAGCTTGGACAGGGGCACTGAAGCTTTCTTT,CASSLDRGTEAFF
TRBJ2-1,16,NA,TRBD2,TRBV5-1,TGCGCCAGCAGCTCGGGGACTAGCGGGGGCTACAATGAGCAGTTCTTC,CASSSGTSGGYNEQFF
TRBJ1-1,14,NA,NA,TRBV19,TGTGCCAGTAGTTTGACAGCAATGAACACTGAAGCTTTCTTT,CASSLTAMNTEAFF
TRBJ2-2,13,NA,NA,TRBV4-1,TGCGCCAGCAGCCAAGATCCCGCCGGGGAGCTGTTTTTT,CASSQDPAGELFF
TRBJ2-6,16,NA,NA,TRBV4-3,TGCGCCAGCAGCCAGCAGGAAAGCTCTGGGGCCAACGTCCTGACTTTC,CASSQQESSGANVLTF
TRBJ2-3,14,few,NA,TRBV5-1,TGCGCCAGCAGCCAGACGGGGGGCACAGATACGCAGTATTTT,CASSQTGGTDTQYF
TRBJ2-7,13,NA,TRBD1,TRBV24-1,TGTGCCACTCACCGAGGGGGCTGGTACGAGCAGTACTTC,CATHRGGWYEQYF
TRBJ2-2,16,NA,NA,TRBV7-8,TGTGCCAGCAGCGAAAGACAGAGGTTTCACCGGTTGGAGCTGTTTTTT,CASSERQRFHRLELFF
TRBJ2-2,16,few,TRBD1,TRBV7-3,TGTGCCAGCAGCTTATTAGACAGGGGAAGCACCGGGGAGCTGTTTTTT,CASSLLDRGSTGELFF
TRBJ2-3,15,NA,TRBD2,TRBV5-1,TGCGCCAGCAGCCCCGGGGGGGGGTACACAGATACGCAGTATTTT,CASSPGGGYTDTQYF
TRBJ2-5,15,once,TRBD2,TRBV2,TGTGCCAGCAACGGACTAGCGGGAGCCCAAGAGACCCAGTACTTC,CASNGLAGAQETQYF
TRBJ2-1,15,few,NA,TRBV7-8,TGTGCCAGCAGCCGAGATAGCGGCTCCTACAATGAGCAGTTCTTC,CASSRDSGSYNEQFF
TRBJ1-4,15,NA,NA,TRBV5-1,TGCGCCAGCAGCTTGTATTCGGGAAAAGGGGAAAAACTGTTTTTT,CASSLYSGKGEKLFF
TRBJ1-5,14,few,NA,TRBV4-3,TGCGCCAGCAGCCAAGATGAGGGATATCAGCCCCAGCATTTT,CASSQDEGYQPQHF
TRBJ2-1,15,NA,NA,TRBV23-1,TGCGCCAGCAGTCAACTAAGGACAGACTACAATGAGCAGTTCTTC,CASSQLRTDYNEQFF
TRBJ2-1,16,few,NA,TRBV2,TGTGCCAGCAGGGGAGTAGCGTCCAGCTCCTACAATGAGCAGTTCTTC,CASRGVASSSYNEQFF
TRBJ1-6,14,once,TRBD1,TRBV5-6,TGTGCCAGCAGCTTGGGGACAGGTGTCTCACCCCTCCACTTT,CASSLGTGVSPLHF
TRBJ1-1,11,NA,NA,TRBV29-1,TGCAGCGTTGATGGACAACTGGGAGCTTTCTTT,CSVDGQLGAFF
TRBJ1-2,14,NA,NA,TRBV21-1,TGTGCCAGCAGCAAAGTTAAGGTAATCTATGGCTACACCTTC,CASSKVKVIYGYTF
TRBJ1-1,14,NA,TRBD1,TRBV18,TGTGCCAGCTCACCAGCGGACAGGGGCACTGAAGCTTTCTTT,CASSPADRGTEAFF
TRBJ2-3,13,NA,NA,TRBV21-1,TGTGCCAGCAGCAAAGTACGGAGGGATACGCAGTATTTT,CASSKVRRDTQYF
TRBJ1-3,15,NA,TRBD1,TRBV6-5,TGTGCCAGCAGTTATGTACAGGGGGCTGGAAACACCATATATTTT,CASSYVQGAGNTIYF
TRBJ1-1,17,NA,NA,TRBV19,TGTGCCAGTAGTAACTTCGCGGGCCCGGGGATGAACACTGAAGCTTTCTTT,CASSNFAGPGMNTEAFF
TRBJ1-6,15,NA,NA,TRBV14,TGTGCCAGCAGCCAATTGGGGCCTTCTAATTCACCCCTCCACTTT,CASSQLGPSNSPLHF
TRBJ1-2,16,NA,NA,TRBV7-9,TGTGCCAGCAGCTTAGTTCCAGGGGCAGCTAACTATGGCTACACCTTC,CASSLVPGAANYGYTF
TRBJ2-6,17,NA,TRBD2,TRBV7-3,TGTGCCAGCAGCTTAAGCGGGGGTTTCTCTGGGGCCAACGTCCTGACTTTC,CASSLSGGFSGANVLTF
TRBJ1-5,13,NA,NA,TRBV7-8,TGTGCCAGCAGCTCCCCGCCGGGCCAGCCCCAGCATTTT,CASSSPPGQPQHF
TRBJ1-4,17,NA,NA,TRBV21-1,TGTGCCAGCAGCAAAGAGAACAGGGGGCAGGCTGGTGAAAAACTGTTTTTT,CASSKENRGQAGEKLFF
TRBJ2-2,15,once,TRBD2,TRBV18,TGTGCCAGCTCACCAAGCCTAGCGGGAACCGGGGAGCTGTTTTTT,CASSPSLAGTGELFF
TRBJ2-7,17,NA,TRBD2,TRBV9,TGTGCCAGCAGCGAAGGAGGGGCGGGAGCCCGCCCGTACGAGCAGTACTTC,CASSEGGAGARPYEQYF
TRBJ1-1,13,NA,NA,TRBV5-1,TGCGCCAGCAGCTCGGAGTTTCGGACTGAAGCTTTCTTT,CASSSEFRTEAFF
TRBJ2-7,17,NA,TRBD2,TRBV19,TGTGCCAGTAGTATGGGACTAGCGGGCTCCTACTCCTACGAGCAGTACTTC,CASSMGLAGSYSYEQYF
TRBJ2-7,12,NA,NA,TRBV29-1,TGCAGCGTTGAGGGTACGGCCGACGAGCAGTACTTC,CSVEGTADEQYF
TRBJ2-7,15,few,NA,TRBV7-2,TGTGCCAGCAGCCCCGGGGACGGCTGGGCCTACGAGCAGTACTTC,CASSPGDGWAYEQYF